The 22 T cell receptor beta chains reported below all come from one sample, sequenced in a study of T cell repertoires in cytomegalovirus infection. Antigen specificity for these receptors is unknown. MiXCR, applied by TCRdb to the reads, yields one record per CDR3 protein. The table has approximately 910,000 distinct CDR3 sequences, 25% to 40% seen once. Sequenced here: cultured CD8+ T cells from PBMCs, sampled from culture after CMV antigen stimulation. The receptors originated from a human donor in good health (CMV status not recorded). Some clones in this sample may be carry-over from other donors' samples.

The V call is TRBV6-5, the J call TRBJ2-1; a possible D gene is TRBD1 (5 bases). In germline, CDR1 is MNHEY, CDR2 SVGAGI. The V end lost 7 bases, the J end lost 7 bases, and 20 bases lay between the germline ends. This CDR3 spans 15 amino acids. The CDR3 DNA sequence: TGTGCCAGCACCCTTACCGACGAAGGGGTGAATGAGCAGTTCTTC. Residues: CASTLTDEGVNEQFF.

The genes are TRBV14 and TRBJ1-4; 8 bases map to TRBD1. The germline V gene has CDR1 SGHDN and CDR2 FVKESK. The CDR3 length is 16 residues. J lost 7 bases, V lost 2 bases, and 9 bases had no gene match. CDR3 nucleotide sequence: TGTGCCAGCAGCCAACGGGACAGGAGTGGTAGTGAAAAACTGTTTTTT. It is translated as CASSQRDRSGSEKLFF.

This clonotype was found many times. The chain links TRBV5-4 to TRBJ2-3; D is uncertain. Germline values: CDR1 SGHNT, CDR2 YYREEE (reference sequence). The CDR3 runs to 12 residues. V lost 5 bases, J lost 1 base, and 5 bases lay in between. CDR3 nucleotide sequence: TGTGCCAGCAGTTGGGGCACAGATACGCAGTATTTT. Its protein is CASSWGTDTQYF.

A few counts support this clonotype. The V and J genes are TRBV5-5 and TRBJ2-1; the D gene is possibly TRBD2 (5 bases). CDR1 and CDR2 from the germline V gene are SGHKS and YYEKEE (reference sequence). V dropped 3 bases and J dropped 10 bases, with 17 bases sitting between them. The CDR3 covers 14 residues. The CDR3 is CASSSADLTDEQFF. CDR3 nucleotides: TGTGCCAGCAGCTCAGCGGACCTGACGGACGAGCAGTTCTTC.

Many counts were recorded for this clonotype. The gene calls are TRBV7-8 and TRBJ2-1; TRBD2 matches 13 bases. Trimming removed 3 bases from V and 10 bases from J; junction bases left unmatched: 3. This CDR3 comprises 14 residues. Germline V gives CDR1 SGHVS, CDR2 FQNEAQ. In DNA form, the CDR3 reads TGTGCCAGCAGCTTCGGGACTAGCGGGGAGGAGCAGTTCTTC. Translating gives CASSFGTSGEEQFF.

The chain has TRBV12-3 or TRBV12-4 and TRBJ1-4, with a tentative D call TRBD1 (5 bases). The V end lost 1 base, the J end lost 4 bases, and 10 bases lay between the germline ends. The CDR3 loop spans 15 amino acids. The CDR3 DNA reads TGTGCCAGCAGTTTAGAGGGGTGGAATAATGAAAAACTGTTTTTT. This gives the protein CASSLEGWNNEKLFF.

The chain employs TRBV7-9 and TRBJ2-7; D possibly corresponds to TRBD1 (6 bases). CDR1 SEHNR and CDR2 FQNEAQ come from the germline V gene (reference sequence). The CDR3 is made up of 15 amino acids. The V end was cut by 7 bases, the J end by 1 base, with 17 bases between. The CDR3 loop is CASNPGQGSSYEQYF. CDR3 nucleotides: TGTGCCAGCAATCCCGGGCAGGGGTCTTCCTACGAGCAGTACTTC.

This clonotype has more than one count but fewer than ten. J is TRBJ2-5 and V is TRBV7-3; TRBD1 matches at 8 bases. V was clipped by 5 bases and J by 0 bases; unmatched bases: 14. Germline CDR1 and CDR2: SGHTA and FQGTGA. The CDR3 is 18 amino acids. The DNA for the CDR3 is TGTGCCAGCAGCCCCTTAAATGGACAGGGCGGGGACCAAGAGACCCAGTACTTC. As protein: CASSPLNGQGGDQETQYF.

The J gene is TRBJ2-1, the V gene TRBV11-2; TRBD1 matches 7 bases. The CDR3 length is 15 residues. CDR1 and CDR2 from the germline V gene are SGHAT and FQNNGV. Losses at the gene ends were 2 bases for V and 8 bases for J; bases not matched to a gene: 9. The CDR3 bases are TGTGCCAGCAGCTTATATGGGACAGTCAGCGATGAGCAGTTCTTC. Translated, it gives CASSLYGTVSDEQFF.

This clonotype was detected only a few times. The rearrangement uses TRBV7-9 and TRBJ1-1; D remains unclear. The CDR3 extends over 15 amino acids. Germline lookup yields CDR1 SEHNR and CDR2 FQNEAQ (reference sequence). Trimming removed 5 bases at V and 0 bases at J, with 13 bases between. DNA for the CDR3: TGTGCCAGCAGCCACCTCGGCGATGTGAACACTGAAGCTTTCTTT. This gives the protein CASSHLGDVNTEAFF.

This sequence joins TRBV6-2 or TRBV6-3 and TRBJ2-7, with no clear D. The V end lost 7 bases, the J end lost 7 bases, and 14 bases lay between the germline ends. The CDR3 contains 12 residues. Germline CDR1 reads MNHEY; CDR2 reads SVGEGT. The CDR3 bases are TGTGCCAGCAAGGAAGTCACGGAGGAGCAGTACTTC. Residues: CASKEVTEEQYF.

This clonotype was seen only a few times. V gene TRBV7-9 combines with J gene TRBJ2-5; D is perhaps TRBD2 (6 bases). CDR1 is SEHNR, CDR2 FQNEAQ, per germline (reference sequence). CDR3 length: 14 residues. The V and J ends lost 6 bases and 5 bases respectively, with 16 bases between them. Here the CDR3 reads CASRASGVGETQYF. For the CDR3, the DNA is TGTGCCAGCAGGGCCTCGGGGGTCGGGGAGACCCAGTACTTC.

The genes are TRBV7-6 and TRBJ2-7, with 8 bases identical to TRBD2. Trimming at V came to 5 bases and at J to 1 base, leaving 10 bases not matched to a gene. Germline CDR1 SGHVS, CDR2 FNYEAQ. This CDR3 region has 16 residues. CDR3 sequence (DNA): TGTGCCAGCAGCGGGTCTTGGGCTAGCGGGTCCTACGAGCAGTACTTC. Translated, it gives CASSGSWASGSYEQYF.

There are a few counts of this clonotype. This chain links TRBV12-3 or TRBV12-4 with TRBJ2-7; 9 positions agree with TRBD2. The length of the CDR3 is 12 residues. Unmatched junction bases numbered 1, after V lost 5 bases and J lost 5 bases. The CDR3 bases are TGTGCCAGCAGTCGGACTAGCGACGAGCAGTACTTC. Translation: CASSRTSDEQYF.

This clonotype was seen a few times. Relative to the germline gene, one junction end is altered; a read error may explain this. The rearrangement joins TRBV4-1 to TRBJ2-2; D ambiguous. From germline, CDR1 is MGHRA and CDR2 YSYEKL. The CDR3 consists of 14 residues. Here the CDR3 reads CASSLESDTGELFF. Written as DNA, the CDR3 is TGTGCCAGCAGCTTAGAATCGGACACCGGGGAGCTGTTTTTT.

The chain combines TRBV20-1 with TRBJ2-7, with 7 bases identical to TRBD2. V shed 6 bases, J shed 3 bases, and the junction held 8 bases outside the gene matches. The germline V gene encodes CDR1 DFQATT and CDR2 SNEGSKA (reference sequence). This CDR3 has 13 amino acids. This chain's CDR3 is CSAEAGSRYEQYF. The CDR3 nucleotides are TGCAGTGCAGAAGCGGGGTCCCGCTACGAGCAGTACTTC.

V and J are TRBV3-1 and TRBJ2-1; TRBD2 is a possible D gene (6 bases). V was shortened by 1 base and J by 6 bases, with 25 bases between the two germline ends. CDR1 LGHDT and CDR2 YNNKEL come from the germline V gene (reference sequence). The CDR3 extends over 19 amino acids. The CDR3 DNA reads TGTGCCAGCAGCCAAGCTGCGGGGCCCATGGGCCGCCAACTCAATGAGCAGTTCTTC. This gives the protein CASSQAAGPMGRQLNEQFF.

V is TRBV7-8 and J is TRBJ2-3, with 10 bases fitting TRBD2. V trimming: 7 bases; J trimming: 6 bases; junction bases outside the gene matches: 19. There are 18 residues in the CDR3. Germline V gives CDR1 SGHVS, CDR2 FQNEAQ. The CDR3, as DNA: TGTGCCAGCAAGGAAGTCACTGGAGCTAGCGGGGGTTCGGATACGCAGTATTTT. Residues: CASKEVTGASGGSDTQYF. The complete variable domain, with remaining parts taken from reference TRBV7-8 and TRBJ2-3, reads GAGVSQSPRYKVAKRGQDVALRCDPISGHVSLFWYQQALGQGPEFLTYFQNEAQLDKSGLPSDRFFAERPEGSVSTLKIQRTQQEDSAVYLCASKEVTGASGGSDTQYFGPGTRLTVL.

V gene TRBV9 combines with J gene TRBJ2-1; tentatively, D is TRBD2 (5 bases). This CDR3 spans 12 amino acids. CDR1 is SGDLS and CDR2 is YYNGEE in the germline V gene. V lost 2 bases and J 8 bases, leaving 8 bases between the germline ends. CDR3 DNA sequence: TGTGCCAGCAGCGTCGGGGTTTATGAGCAGTTCTTC. Residues: CASSVGVYEQFF.

This chain joins TRBV29-1 and TRBJ2-1; 11 bases agree with TRBD2. Germline V gene data show CDR1 as SQVTM and CDR2 as ANQGSEA. J was trimmed by 4 bases and V by 1 base; bases with no gene match: 0. The CDR3 spans 14 residues. CDR3 region: CSVEGLAGYNEQFF. As DNA, the CDR3 is TGCAGCGTTGAAGGACTAGCGGGGTACAATGAGCAGTTCTTC.

This clonotype came up many times. The chain employs TRBV12-3 or TRBV12-4 and TRBJ1-6; D gene ambiguous. V lost 6 bases to trimming and J lost 9 bases, with 12 bases between them. CDR3 length equals 13 residues. As DNA, the CDR3 is TGTGCCAGCAGCTCAGGAAAGATTTCACCCCTCCACTTT. Translation gives CASSSGKISPLHF.

This clonotype has a handful of counts. The V call is TRBV12-5, the J call TRBJ1-5; 9 bases align to TRBD1. The trim removed 7 bases at V and 3 bases at J, leaving 10 bases unmatched. The germline V gene has CDR1 LGHNT and CDR2 FRNRAP. This CDR3 has 16 amino acids. The CDR3 bases are TGTGCTAGTGCCACAGCCGGGACAGGGTTCAATCAGCCCCAGCATTTT. Translated, it gives CASATAGTGFNQPQHF.